Listed below are T cell receptor beta chains from one sample, sequenced in a study of identifying expanded T cells in peripheral blood. The data were produced by immunoSEQ multiplex PCR, yet TCRdb's version contains in-frame clones alone and is incomplete. The data show around 94,000 clones, 88% seen once. Sequencing was performed on blood. Receptors originate from a person between 18 and 75 years old in good health. Each CDR3 is given with its conserved first and last residue. D genes are given only for firm matches. Clone size appears in some rows only: once, few, many, or a class for an expanded clone.

clone_size,d_call,v_call,j_call,cdr3_aa,cdr3_nt
.,.,TRBV19,TRBJ1-5,CASSTTRARPQHF,TGTGCCAGTAGTACTACCAGGGCTCGGCCCCAGCATTTT
.,.,TRBV19,TRBJ1-4,CASSIEGVTGPTNEKLFF,TGTGCCAGTAGTATAGAGGGGGTGACGGGACCAACTAATGAAAAACTGTTTTTT
.,TRBD1,TRBV29-1,TRBJ1-3,CSVTRTGGMDTIYF,TGCAGCGTTACACGGACAGGGGGAATGGACACCATATATTTT
.,.,TRBV5-5,TRBJ1-5,CASSLAFERNQPQHF,TGTGCCAGCAGCTTGGCCTTCGAACGCAATCAGCCCCAGCATTTT
.,.,TRBV9,TRBJ1-5,CASSPWFGGAFNQPQHF,TGTGCCAGCAGCCCGTGGTTTGGGGGCGCCTTCAATCAGCCCCAGCATTTT
.,.,TRBV5-1,TRBJ1-2,CASSLTGLNYGYTF,TGCGCCAGCAGCCTGACGGGCCTCAACTATGGCTACACCTTC
.,.,TRBV5-8,TRBJ1-1,CASSLVGSMNTEAFF,TGTGCCAGCAGCTTAGTAGGGTCGATGAACACTGAAGCTTTCTTT
once,.,TRBV21-1,TRBJ2-7,CASSKKLAPTYEQYF,TGTGCCAGCAGCAAAAAACTAGCGCCAACCTACGAGCAGTACTTC
.,.,TRBV7-8,TRBJ2-5,CASSLLQQETQYF,TGTGCCAGCAGCTTACTACAGCAAGAGACCCAGTACTTC
.,.,TRBV2,TRBJ2-4,CASELAKNIQYF,TGTGCCAGCGAACTAGCCAAAAACATTCAGTACTTC
.,TRBD1,TRBV7-2,TRBJ1-5,CASSWTGDSGQPQHF,TGTGCCAGCAGCTGGACAGGGGATTCGGGTCAGCCCCAGCATTTT
once,.,TRBV9,TRBJ2-7,CASSVDGGGGAYEQYF,TGTGCCAGCAGCGTAGATGGAGGGGGCGGCGCCTACGAGCAGTACTTC
.,.,TRBV13,TRBJ1-3,CASSYGSSGNTIYF,TGTGCCAGCAGCTACGGCAGCTCTGGAAACACCATATATTTT
.,.,TRBV5-1,TRBJ2-3,CASSGTSPKREVGTDTQYF,TGCGCCAGCAGCGGAACTAGTCCCAAGCGTGAAGTCGGCACAGATACGCAGTATTTT
.,.,TRBV19,TRBJ2-1,CASSITAGPGGIYNEQFF,TGTGCCAGTAGTATAACTGCCGGGCCCGGAGGGATCTACAATGAGCAGTTCTTC
.,.,TRBV20-1,TRBJ2-7,CSAPEPYEQYF,TGCAGTGCTCCTGAGCCCTACGAGCAGTACTTC
once,.,TRBV11-1,TRBJ2-5,CASAGTETQYF,TGTGCCAGCGCAGGTACGGAGACCCAGTACTTC
.,.,TRBV4-1,TRBJ1-3,CASSPYDGNTIYF,TGCGCCAGCAGCCCTTATGATGGAAACACCATATATTTT
.,.,TRBV5-1,TRBJ1-1,CASSFGSQINTEAFF,TGCGCCAGCAGCTTCGGCAGCCAAATTAACACTGAAGCTTTCTTT
.,.,TRBV7-6,TRBJ2-5,CASSFSEKETQYF,TGTGCCAGCAGCTTTAGCGAGAAAGAGACCCAGTACTTC
.,.,TRBV10-3,TRBJ2-4,CAISEGTGGGAVPSKNIQYF,TGTGCCATCAGTGAGGGGACTGGTGGGGGAGCAGTCCCATCCAAAAACATTCAGTACTTC
.,TRBD1,TRBV7-9,TRBJ2-7,CASTSSGQGAYEQYF,TGTGCCAGCACCTCCTCGGGACAGGGAGCTTACGAGCAGTACTTC